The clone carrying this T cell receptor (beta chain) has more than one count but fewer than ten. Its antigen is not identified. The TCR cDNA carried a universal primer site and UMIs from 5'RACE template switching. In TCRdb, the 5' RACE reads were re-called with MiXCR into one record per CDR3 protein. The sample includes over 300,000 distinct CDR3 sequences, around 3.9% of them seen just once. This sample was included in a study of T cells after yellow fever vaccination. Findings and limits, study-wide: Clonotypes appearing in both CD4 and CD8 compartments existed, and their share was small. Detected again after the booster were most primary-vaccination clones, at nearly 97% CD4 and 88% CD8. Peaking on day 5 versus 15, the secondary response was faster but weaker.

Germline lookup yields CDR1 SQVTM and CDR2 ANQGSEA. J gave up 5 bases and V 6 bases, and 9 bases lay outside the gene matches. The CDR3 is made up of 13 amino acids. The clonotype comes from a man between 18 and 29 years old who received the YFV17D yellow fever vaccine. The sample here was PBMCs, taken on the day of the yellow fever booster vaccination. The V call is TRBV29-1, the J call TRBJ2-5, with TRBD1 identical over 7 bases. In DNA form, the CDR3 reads TGCAGCGTGAAACAGGGGTTGCGGGAGACCCAGTACTTC. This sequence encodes CSVKQGLRETQYF.